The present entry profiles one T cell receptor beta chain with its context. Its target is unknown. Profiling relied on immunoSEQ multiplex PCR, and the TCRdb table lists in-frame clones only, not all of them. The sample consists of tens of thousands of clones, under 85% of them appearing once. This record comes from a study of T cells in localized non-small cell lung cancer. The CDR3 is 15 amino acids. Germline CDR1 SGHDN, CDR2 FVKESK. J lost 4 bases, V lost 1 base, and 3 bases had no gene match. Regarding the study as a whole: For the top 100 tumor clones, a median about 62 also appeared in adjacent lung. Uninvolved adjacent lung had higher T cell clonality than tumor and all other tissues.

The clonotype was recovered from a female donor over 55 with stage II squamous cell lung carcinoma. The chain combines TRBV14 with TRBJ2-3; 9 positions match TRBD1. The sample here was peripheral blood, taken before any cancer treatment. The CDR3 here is CASSQGDRVPDTQYF. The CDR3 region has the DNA TGTGCCAGCAGCCAAGGGGACAGGGTCCCAGATACGCAGTATTTT. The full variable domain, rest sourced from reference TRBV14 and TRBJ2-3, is EAGVTQFPSHSVIEKGQTVTLRCDPISGHDNLYWYRRVMGKEIKFLLHFVKESKQDESGMPNNRFLAERTGGTYSTLKVQPAELEDSGVYFCASSQGDRVPDTQYFGPGTRLTVL.